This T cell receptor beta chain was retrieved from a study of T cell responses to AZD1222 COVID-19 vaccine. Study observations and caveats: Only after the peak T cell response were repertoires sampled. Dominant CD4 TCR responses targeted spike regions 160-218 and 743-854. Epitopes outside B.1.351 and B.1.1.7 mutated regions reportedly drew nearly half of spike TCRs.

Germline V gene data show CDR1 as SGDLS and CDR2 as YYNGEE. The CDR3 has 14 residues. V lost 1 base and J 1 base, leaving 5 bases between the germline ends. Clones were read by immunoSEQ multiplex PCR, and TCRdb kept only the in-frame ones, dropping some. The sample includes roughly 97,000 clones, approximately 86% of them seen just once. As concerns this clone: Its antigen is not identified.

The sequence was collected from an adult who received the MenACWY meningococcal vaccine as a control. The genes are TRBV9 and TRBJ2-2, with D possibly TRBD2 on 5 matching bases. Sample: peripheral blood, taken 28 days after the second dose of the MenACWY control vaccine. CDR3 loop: CASSVSGNTGELFF. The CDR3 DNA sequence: TGTGCCAGCAGCGTAAGCGGGAACACCGGGGAGCTGTTTTTT.